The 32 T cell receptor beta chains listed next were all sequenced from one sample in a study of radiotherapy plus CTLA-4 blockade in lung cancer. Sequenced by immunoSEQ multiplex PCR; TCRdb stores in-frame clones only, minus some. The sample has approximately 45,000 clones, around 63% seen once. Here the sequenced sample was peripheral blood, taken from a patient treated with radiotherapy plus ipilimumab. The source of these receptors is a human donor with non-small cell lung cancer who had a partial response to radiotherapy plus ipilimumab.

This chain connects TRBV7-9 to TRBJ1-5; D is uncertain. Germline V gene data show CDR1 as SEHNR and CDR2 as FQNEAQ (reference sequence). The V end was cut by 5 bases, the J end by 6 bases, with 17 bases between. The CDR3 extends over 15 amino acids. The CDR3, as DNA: TGTGCCAGCAGCCCTGCCTCATGCGGAGGTCAGCCCCAGCATTTT. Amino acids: CASSPASCGGQPQHF.

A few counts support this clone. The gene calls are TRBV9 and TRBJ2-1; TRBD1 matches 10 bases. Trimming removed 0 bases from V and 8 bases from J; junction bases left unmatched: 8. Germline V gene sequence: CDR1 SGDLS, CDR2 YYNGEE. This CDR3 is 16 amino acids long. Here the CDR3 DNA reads TGTGCCAGCAGCGTAGGAGGGACAGGGGTTGTCTATGAGCAGTTCTTC. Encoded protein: CASSVGGTGVVYEQFF.

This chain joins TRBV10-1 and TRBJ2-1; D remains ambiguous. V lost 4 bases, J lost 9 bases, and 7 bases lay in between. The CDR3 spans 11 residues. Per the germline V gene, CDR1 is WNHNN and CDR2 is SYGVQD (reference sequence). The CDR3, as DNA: TGCGCCAGCAGTGGAGGCTTTGAGCAGTTCTTC. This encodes CASSGGFEQFF.

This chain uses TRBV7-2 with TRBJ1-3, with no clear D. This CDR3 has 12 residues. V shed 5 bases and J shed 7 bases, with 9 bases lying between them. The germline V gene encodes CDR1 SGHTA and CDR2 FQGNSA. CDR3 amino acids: CASSTDGNTIYF. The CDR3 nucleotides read TGTGCCAGCAGCACAGATGGGAACACCATATATTTT.

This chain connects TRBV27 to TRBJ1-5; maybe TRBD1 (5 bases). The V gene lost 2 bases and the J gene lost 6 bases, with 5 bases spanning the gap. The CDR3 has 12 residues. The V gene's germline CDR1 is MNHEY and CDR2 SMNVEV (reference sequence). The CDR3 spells CASSLRGQPQHF. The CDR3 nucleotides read TGTGCCAGCAGTTTAAGGGGTCAGCCCCAGCATTTT.

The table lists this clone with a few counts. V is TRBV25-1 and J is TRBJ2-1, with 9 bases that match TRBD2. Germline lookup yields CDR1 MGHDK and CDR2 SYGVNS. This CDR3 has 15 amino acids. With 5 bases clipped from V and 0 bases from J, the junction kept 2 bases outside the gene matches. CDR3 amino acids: CASSHSGSSYNEQFF. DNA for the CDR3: TGTGCCAGCAGTCATAGCGGGAGCTCCTACAATGAGCAGTTCTTC.

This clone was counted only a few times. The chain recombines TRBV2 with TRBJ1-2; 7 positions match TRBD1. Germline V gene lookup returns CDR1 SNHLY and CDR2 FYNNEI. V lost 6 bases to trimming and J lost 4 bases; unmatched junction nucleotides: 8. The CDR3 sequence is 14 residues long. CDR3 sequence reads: CASRPGQPPYGYTF. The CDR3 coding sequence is TGTGCCAGCAGACCGGGACAGCCACCCTATGGCTACACCTTC.

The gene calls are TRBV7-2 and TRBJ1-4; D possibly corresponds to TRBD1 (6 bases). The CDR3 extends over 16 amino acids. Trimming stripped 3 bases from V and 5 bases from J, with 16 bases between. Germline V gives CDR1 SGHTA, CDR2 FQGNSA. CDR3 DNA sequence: TGTGCCAGCAGCTTCGGGGCCCTCAGGGGAAATGAAAAACTGTTTTTT. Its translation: CASSFGALRGNEKLFF. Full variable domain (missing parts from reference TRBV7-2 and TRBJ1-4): GAGVSQSPSNKVTEKGKDVELRCDPISGHTALYWYRQSLGQGLEFLIYFQGNSAPDKSGLPSDRFSAERTGGSVSTLTIQRTQQEDSAVYLCASSFGALRGNEKLFFGSGTQLSVL.

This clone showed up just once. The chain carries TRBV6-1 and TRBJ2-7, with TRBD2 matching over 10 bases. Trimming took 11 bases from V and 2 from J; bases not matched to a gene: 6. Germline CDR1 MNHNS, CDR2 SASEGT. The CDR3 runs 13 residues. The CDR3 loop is CAARLAGAYEQYF. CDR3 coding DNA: TGTGCCGCCAGACTAGCGGGTGCCTACGAGCAGTACTTC.

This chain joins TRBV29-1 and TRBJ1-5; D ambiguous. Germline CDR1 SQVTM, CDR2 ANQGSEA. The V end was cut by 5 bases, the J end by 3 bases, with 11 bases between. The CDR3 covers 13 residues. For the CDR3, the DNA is TGCAGCGTTTTGGTGTCAGTCAATCAGCCCCAGCATTTT. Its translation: CSVLVSVNQPQHF.

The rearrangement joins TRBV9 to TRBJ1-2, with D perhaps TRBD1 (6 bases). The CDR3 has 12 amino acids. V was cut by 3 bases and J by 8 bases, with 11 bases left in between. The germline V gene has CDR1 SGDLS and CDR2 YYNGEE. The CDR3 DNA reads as TGTGCCAGCAGCGCTACAGGGTGGGGCTACACCTTC. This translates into CASSATGWGYTF. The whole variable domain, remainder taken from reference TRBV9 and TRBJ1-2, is DSGVTQTPKHLITATGQRVTLRCSPRSGDLSVYWYQQSLDQGLQFLIQYYNGEERAKGNILERFSAQQFPDLHSELNLSSLELGDSALYFCASSATGWGYTFGSGTRLTVV.

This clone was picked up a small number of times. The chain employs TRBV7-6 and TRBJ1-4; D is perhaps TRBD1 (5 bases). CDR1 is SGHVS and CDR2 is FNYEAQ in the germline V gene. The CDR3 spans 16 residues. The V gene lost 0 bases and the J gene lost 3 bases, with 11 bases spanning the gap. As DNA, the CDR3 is TGTGCCAGCAGCTTAGCGGGGATACAGGCTAATGAAAAACTGTTTTTT. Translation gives CASSLAGIQANEKLFF.

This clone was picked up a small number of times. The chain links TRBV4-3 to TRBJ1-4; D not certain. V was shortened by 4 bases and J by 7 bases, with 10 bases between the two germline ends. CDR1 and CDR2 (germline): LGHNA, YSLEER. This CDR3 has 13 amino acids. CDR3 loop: CASSPRSLEKLFF. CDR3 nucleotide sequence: TGCGCCAGCAGCCCTCGGAGCCTTGAAAAACTGTTTTTT.

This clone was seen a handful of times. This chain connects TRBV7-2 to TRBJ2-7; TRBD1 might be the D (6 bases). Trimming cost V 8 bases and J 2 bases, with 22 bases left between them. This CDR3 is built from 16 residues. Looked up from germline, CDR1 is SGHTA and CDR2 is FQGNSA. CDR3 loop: CASSSQGQGFPYEQYF. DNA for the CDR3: TGTGCCAGCTCTTCTCAAGGGCAGGGGTTCCCCTACGAGCAGTACTTC.

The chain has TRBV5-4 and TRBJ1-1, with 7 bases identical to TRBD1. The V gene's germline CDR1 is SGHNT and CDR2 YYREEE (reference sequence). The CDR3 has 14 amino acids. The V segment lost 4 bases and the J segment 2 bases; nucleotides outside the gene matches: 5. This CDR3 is CASSRGQPNTEAFF. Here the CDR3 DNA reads TGTGCCAGCAGCCGGGGACAGCCCAACACTGAAGCTTTCTTT.

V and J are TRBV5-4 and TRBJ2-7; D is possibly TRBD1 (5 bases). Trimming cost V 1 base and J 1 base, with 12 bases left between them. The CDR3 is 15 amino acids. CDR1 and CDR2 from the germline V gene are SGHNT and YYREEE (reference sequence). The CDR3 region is CASSLPGMGSYEQYF. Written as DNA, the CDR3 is TGTGCCAGCAGCTTGCCAGGGATGGGTTCCTACGAGCAGTACTTC.

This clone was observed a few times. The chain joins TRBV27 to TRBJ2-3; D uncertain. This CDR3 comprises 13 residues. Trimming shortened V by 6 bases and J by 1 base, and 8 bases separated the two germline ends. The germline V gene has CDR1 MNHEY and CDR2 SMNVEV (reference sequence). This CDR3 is CASRALGTDTQYF. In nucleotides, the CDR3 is TGTGCCAGCAGAGCTCTGGGCACAGATACGCAGTATTTT.

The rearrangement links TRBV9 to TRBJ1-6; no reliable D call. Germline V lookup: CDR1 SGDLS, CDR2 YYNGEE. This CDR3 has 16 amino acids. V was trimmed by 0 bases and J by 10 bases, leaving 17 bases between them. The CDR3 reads CASSVGVSGLGSPLHF. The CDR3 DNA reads TGTGCCAGCAGCGTAGGAGTATCGGGGTTGGGATCACCCCTCCACTTT.

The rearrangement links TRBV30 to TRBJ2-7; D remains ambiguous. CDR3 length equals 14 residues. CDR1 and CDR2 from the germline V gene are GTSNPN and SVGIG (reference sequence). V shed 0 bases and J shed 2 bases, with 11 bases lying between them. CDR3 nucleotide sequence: TGTGCCTGGAGTGTAATGGCAGGTACCTACGAGCAGTACTTC. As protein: CAWSVMAGTYEQYF.

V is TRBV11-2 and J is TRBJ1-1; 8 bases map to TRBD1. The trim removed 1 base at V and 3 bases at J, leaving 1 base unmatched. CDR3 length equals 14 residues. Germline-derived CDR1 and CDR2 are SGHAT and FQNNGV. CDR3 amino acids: CASSLVGQDTEAFF. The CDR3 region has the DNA TGTGCCAGCAGCTTAGTGGGACAGGACACTGAAGCTTTCTTT.

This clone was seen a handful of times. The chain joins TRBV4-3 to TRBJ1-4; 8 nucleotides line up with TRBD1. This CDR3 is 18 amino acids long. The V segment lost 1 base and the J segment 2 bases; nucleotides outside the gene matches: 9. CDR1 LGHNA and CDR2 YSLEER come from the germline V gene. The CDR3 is CASSQGRGREVTNEKLFF. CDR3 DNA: TGCGCCAGCAGCCAAGGCAGGGGGCGTGAGGTGACTAATGAAAAACTGTTTTTT.

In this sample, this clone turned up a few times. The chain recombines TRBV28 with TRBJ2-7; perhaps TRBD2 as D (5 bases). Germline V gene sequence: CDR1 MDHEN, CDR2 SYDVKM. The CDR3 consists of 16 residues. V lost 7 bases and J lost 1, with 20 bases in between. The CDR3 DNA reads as TGTGCCAGCAATCACCCCCGGGATGGTAGGTCCTACGAGCAGTACTTC. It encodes CASNHPRDGRSYEQYF.

The CDR3: CASSPVTGVNYEQYF. CDR3 coding DNA: TGCGCCAGCAGCCCGGTGACAGGGGTGAACTACGAGCAGTACTTC. The rearrangement links TRBV4-1 to TRBJ2-7; TRBD1 aligns across 8 bases. V trimming: 4 bases; J trimming: 3 bases; junction bases outside the gene matches: 8. The length of the CDR3 is 15 residues. The germline V gene has CDR1 MGHRA and CDR2 YSYEKL.

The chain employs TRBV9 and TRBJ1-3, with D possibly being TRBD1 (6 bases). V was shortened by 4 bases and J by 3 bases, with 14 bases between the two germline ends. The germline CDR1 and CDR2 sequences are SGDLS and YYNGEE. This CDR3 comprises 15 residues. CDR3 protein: CASSPGEADGNTIYF. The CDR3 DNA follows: TGTGCCAGCAGCCCAGGGGAAGCCGATGGAAACACCATATATTTT.

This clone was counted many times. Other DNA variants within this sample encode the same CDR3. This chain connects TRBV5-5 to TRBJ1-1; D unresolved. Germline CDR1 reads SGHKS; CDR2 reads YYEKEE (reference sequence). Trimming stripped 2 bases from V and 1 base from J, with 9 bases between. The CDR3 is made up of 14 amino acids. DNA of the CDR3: TGTGCCAGCAGCTTCTCTCAGGAGAACACTGAAGCTTTCTTT. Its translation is CASSFSQENTEAFF.

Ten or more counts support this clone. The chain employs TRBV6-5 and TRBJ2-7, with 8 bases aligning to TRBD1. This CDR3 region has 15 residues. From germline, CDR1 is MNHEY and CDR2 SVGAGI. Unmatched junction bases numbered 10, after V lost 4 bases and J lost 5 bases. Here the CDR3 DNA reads TGTGCCAGCAGTTTCTCGACAGGGGTAATCGACGAGCAGTACTTC. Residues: CASSFSTGVIDEQYF.

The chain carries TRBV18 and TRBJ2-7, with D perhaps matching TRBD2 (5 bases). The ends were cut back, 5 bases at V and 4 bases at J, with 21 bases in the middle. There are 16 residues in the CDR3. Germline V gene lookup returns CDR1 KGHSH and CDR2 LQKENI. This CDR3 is CASSSPAVGGLYEQYF. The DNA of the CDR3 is TGTGCCAGCTCAAGCCCCGCTGTCGGAGGTTTGTACGAGCAGTACTTC.

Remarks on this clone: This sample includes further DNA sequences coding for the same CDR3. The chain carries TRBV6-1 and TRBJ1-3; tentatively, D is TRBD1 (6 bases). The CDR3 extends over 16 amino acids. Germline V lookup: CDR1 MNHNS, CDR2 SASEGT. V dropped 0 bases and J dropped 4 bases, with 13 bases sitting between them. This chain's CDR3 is CASSEAQAGAGNTIYF. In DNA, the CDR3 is TGTGCCAGCAGTGAAGCGCAGGCAGGGGCCGGAAACACCATATATTTT.

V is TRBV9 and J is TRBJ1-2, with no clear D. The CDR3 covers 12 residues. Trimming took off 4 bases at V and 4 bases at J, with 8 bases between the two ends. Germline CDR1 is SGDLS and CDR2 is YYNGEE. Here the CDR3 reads CASSFRGYGYTF. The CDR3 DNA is TGTGCCAGCAGCTTCCGCGGCTATGGCTACACCTTC.

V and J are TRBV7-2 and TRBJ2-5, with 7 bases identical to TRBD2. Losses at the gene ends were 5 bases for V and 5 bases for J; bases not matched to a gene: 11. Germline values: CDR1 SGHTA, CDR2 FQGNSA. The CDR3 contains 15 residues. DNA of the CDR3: TGTGCCAGCAGCCCCCGACGGAGGGAGGGGGAGACCCAGTACTTC. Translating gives CASSPRRREGETQYF.

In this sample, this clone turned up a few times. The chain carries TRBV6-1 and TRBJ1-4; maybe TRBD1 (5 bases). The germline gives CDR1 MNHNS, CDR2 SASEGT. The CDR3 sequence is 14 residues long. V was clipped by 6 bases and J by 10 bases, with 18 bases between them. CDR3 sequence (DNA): TGTGCCAGCAGGCGGGACGGTGGCCTGGGAAAACTGTTTTTT. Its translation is CASRRDGGLGKLFF.

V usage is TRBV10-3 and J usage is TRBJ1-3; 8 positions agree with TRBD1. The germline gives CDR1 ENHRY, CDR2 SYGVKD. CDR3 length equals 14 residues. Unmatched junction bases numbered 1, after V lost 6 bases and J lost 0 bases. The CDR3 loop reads CAIRGQVSGNTIYF. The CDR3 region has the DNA TGTGCCATCAGGGGACAGGTCTCTGGAAACACCATATATTTT.